This is a list of T cell receptor beta chains from one sample in a study of T cell responses to AZD1222 COVID-19 vaccine. The table came from immunoSEQ multiplex PCR; TCRdb's copy has only in-frame clones and leaves some out. The table includes tens of thousands of clones, 91% detected once. Material: peripheral blood, obtained on day 0 of AZD1222 vaccination. The receptors were sampled from an adult in good health. The CDR3 runs from the conserved cysteine through the conserved F or W. D genes are given only for firm matches. Size tells how often a clone was seen (once, few, many) or the class of an expanded clone, and some rows leave it out.

CDR3 DNA: TGTGCCAGTAGTAGATCGGAGACAGGGCGCACAGATACGCAGTATTTT
CDR3 protein: CASSRSETGRTDTQYF
D gene: TRBD1
clone size: -
V gene: TRBV19
J gene: TRBJ2-3

CDR3 DNA: TGTGCCAGCAATAACGGTGGGGGCGAGCAGTACTTC
CDR3 protein: CASNNGGGEQYF
D gene: -
clone size: -
V gene: TRBV27
J gene: TRBJ2-7

CDR3 DNA: TGCAGCGTTGCGGACAGGGGGATTGTTGGCTACACCTTC
CDR3 protein: CSVADRGIVGYTF
D gene: TRBD1
clone size: -
V gene: TRBV29-1
J gene: TRBJ1-2

CDR3 DNA: TGTGCCAGCAGCCACGGGGGGACGAACACTGAAGCTTTCTTT
CDR3 protein: CASSHGGTNTEAFF
D gene: -
clone size: -
V gene: TRBV3-1/TRBV3-2
J gene: TRBJ1-1

CDR3 DNA: TGTGCCAGCAGCCCGGGGGTAGCGGTAAAAGAGACCCAGTACTTC
CDR3 protein: CASSPGVAVKETQYF
D gene: -
clone size: few
V gene: TRBV6-6
J gene: TRBJ2-5

CDR3 DNA: TGTGCCAGCAGCTCTCGCCTCGGGACCCAAGAGACCCAGTACTTC
CDR3 protein: CASSSRLGTQETQYF
D gene: -
clone size: -
V gene: TRBV7-9
J gene: TRBJ2-5

CDR3 DNA: TGTGCCAGCAGTACAGGGGGCTCTGGCTACACCTTC
CDR3 protein: CASSTGGSGYTF
D gene: TRBD1
clone size: -
V gene: TRBV28
J gene: TRBJ1-2

CDR3 DNA: TGTGCCAGCTTGGGGGGGGGACAGGGCCTGAACACTGAAGCTTTCTTT
CDR3 protein: CASLGGGQGLNTEAFF
D gene: TRBD1
clone size: -
V gene: TRBV7-2
J gene: TRBJ1-1

CDR3 DNA: TGTGCCAGCAGCTTCCGGGACAGGGCCAGCTCCTACAATGAGCAGTTCTTC
CDR3 protein: CASSFRDRASSYNEQFF
D gene: TRBD1
clone size: -
V gene: TRBV11-2
J gene: TRBJ2-1

CDR3 DNA: TGTGCCAGCAGATCGGACAGAGTGAACACTGAAGCTTTCTTT
CDR3 protein: CASRSDRVNTEAFF
D gene: -
clone size: -
V gene: TRBV7-2
J gene: TRBJ1-1

CDR3 DNA: TGCGCCAGCAGCTTGGGAGGGTTCACTGAAGCTTTCTTT
CDR3 protein: CASSLGGFTEAFF
D gene: -
clone size: -
V gene: TRBV5-1
J gene: TRBJ1-1